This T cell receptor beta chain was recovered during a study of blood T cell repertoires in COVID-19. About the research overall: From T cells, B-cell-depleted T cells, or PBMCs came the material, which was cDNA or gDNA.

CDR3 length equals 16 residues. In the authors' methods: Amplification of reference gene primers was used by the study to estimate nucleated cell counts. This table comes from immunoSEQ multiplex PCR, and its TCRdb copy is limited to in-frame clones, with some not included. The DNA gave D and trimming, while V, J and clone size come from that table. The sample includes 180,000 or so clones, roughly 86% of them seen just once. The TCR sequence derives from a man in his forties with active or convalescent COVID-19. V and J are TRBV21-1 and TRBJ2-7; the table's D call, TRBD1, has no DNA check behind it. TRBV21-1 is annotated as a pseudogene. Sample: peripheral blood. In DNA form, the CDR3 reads TGTGCCAGCACGGAAAAGGGCGGACAGGTCCCTGGGGAGCAGTACTTC. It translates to CASTEKGGQVPGEQYF.